This T cell receptor beta chain derives from a study of cytomegalovirus exposure and HLA in healthy donors. Study conclusions and caveats: Cytomegalovirus-associated TCR beta chains were listed, numbering 164. There were reportedly fewer N-insertions in an Asian-associated ancestry cluster than the roughly 700-donor mean, in a later analysis.

As concerns this clone: The antigen remains unidentified. At one end the junction does not follow the germline gene, possibly because of a read error.

The study ran its PCR with 60 Vbeta and 13 Jbeta primers. Produced via immunoSEQ multiplex PCR; TCRdb's table is partial and in-frame only. Of a few hundred thousand clones detected, around 86% appear once; the ten largest clones hold roughly a tenth. The clonotype comes from a woman between 50 and 59 years old in good health and CMV-seropositive. The sample was PBMCs.

DNA of the CDR3: TGTGCCAGCAGCCCTCGGGACTTCTCTGGAAACGCCATATATTTT. Translation gives CASSPRDFSGNAIYF. This chain uses TRBV9 with TRBJ1-3, with D perhaps matching TRBD1 (5 bases). Germline loops: CDR1 SGDLS, CDR2 YYNGEE. This CDR3 region has 15 residues.